The clone carrying this T cell receptor (beta chain) was counted only a few times. Germline values: CDR1 SQVTM, CDR2 ANQGSEA. This CDR3 has 18 amino acids. Germline trimming cut 4 bases from V and 0 bases from J; bases unmatched to any gene: 14. The source of the sample is a study of blood T cell repertoires in COVID-19. Study members were between about 18 and 100 years old and lived in 25 or so US regions. Resolution of symptoms, clearance, or two negative PCRs was present in recovered Cohort 3 donors. In the source study's methods: Amplification with reference gene primers provided the estimates of nucleated cell counts. The assay was immunoSEQ multiplex PCR, and TCRdb's table has in-frame clones only and misses some. From that table come the V and J calls and clone size; the DNA was used to work out D and trimming. In the table there are about 400,000 clones, about 87% of which are singletons.

The sequence derives from a woman aged 50 to 60 who had recovered from COVID-19. The V gene is TRBV29-1, the J gene TRBJ1-3; 8 nucleotides agree with TRBD1. Sequenced material: PBMCs or T cells enriched from blood (not recorded which). The CDR3 DNA follows: TGCAGCGTTGTATTTTCGTTGGGACAGGCGACCTCTGGAAACACCATATATTTT. Its translation is CSVVFSLGQATSGNTIYF.